This section outlines one TCR beta chain sequence together with its context. As yet, its antigen is unknown. Method: immunoSEQ multiplex PCR; TCRdb's copy keeps in-frame clones and lacks some. The data contain roughly 100,000 clones, about 90% of them seen just once; the ten biggest clones take up about 4.8%. The CDR3 covers 14 residues. Germline V gene sequence: CDR1 MDHEN, CDR2 SYDVKM. Trimming shortened V by 5 bases and J by 0 bases, and 9 bases separated the two germline ends. This record comes from a study of T cell responses to AZD1222 COVID-19 vaccine. The study, taken as a whole, reports: Across spike, vaccine-associated CD4 TCRs were found, dominant at 160-218 and 743-854. Reports say nearly half of spike-specific TCRs go after unmutated variant regions. Females outnumbered males among donors, who were mostly white British; clonal diversity was possibly underestimated.

Sequencing was performed on peripheral blood, taken on day 0 of AZD1222 vaccination. J is TRBJ2-3 and V is TRBV28; D might be TRBD2 (6 bases). This TCR was recovered from an adult in good health. The CDR3 loop is CASSLGGSTDTQYF. Written as DNA, the CDR3 is TGTGCCAGCAGTCTGGGGGGAAGCACAGATACGCAGTATTTT.